Reported below is one T cell receptor (beta chain). TCRdb keeps only in-frame clones here, not all; method: immunoSEQ multiplex PCR. The sample includes about 480,000 clones, nearly 90% of them seen just once. This record belongs to a study of blood T cell repertoires in COVID-19. The length of the CDR3 is 15 residues. Trimming shortened V by 5 bases and J by 6 bases, and 19 bases separated the two germline ends. Germline V gives CDR1 SEHNR, CDR2 FQNEAQ (reference sequence). The sequencing input was peripheral blood. The chain uses TRBV7-9 and TRBJ1-1; no clear D. This sequence was found in a man in his late teens or twenties with COVID-19, enrolled during active disease. The CDR3 DNA sequence: TGTGCCAGCAGCCACATGTCGAGGAACGGCGCTGAAGCTTTCTTT. Protein sequence: CASSHMSRNGAEAFF.